Sequencing of this T cell receptor (beta chain) was carried out in a study of blood T cells in healthy people across ages. Study conclusions and caveats: No conclusive comparison of naive versus antigen-experienced cells was possible with unsorted PBMCs. Long-lived donors exceeded aged donors in naive CD4+ cells and diversity.

With a J-beta primer mix and a sample-barcoded 5' primer, a second PCR ran 7 to 11 cycles. MiXCR was run by TCRdb on the 5' RACE reads, yielding one entry per CDR3 protein. Counted here are under 1 million distinct CDR3 sequences, approximately 44% occurring once; the ten biggest clones make up roughly 18%. The CDR3 covers 13 residues. V was clipped by 4 bases and J by 8 bases, with 15 bases between them. The V gene's germline CDR1 is SGDLS and CDR2 YYNGEE. This clonotype was recorded a few times. Its specificity is unknown. The rearrangement uses TRBV9 and TRBJ1-2, with a tentative D call TRBD1 (5 bases). The sample taken for sequencing was blood. The clonotype comes from a man in his 60s in good health. CDR3 loop: CASSYGGLGGYTF. CDR3 nucleotide sequence: TGTGCCAGCAGCTATGGGGGACTGGGCGGCTACACCTTC.